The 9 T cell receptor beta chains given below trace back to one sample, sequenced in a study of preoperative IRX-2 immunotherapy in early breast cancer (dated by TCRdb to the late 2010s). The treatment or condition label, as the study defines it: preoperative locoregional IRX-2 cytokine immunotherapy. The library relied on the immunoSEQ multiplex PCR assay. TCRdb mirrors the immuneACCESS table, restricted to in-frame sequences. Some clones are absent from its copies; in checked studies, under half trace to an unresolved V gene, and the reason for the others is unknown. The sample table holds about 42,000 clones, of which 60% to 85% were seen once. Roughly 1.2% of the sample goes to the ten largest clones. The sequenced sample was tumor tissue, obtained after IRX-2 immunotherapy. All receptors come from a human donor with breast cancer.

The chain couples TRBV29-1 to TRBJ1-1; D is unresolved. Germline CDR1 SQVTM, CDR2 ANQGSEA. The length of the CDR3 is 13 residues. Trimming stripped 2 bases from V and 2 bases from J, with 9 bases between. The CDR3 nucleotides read TGCAGCGTTGAAATGGTTTTCAACACTGAAGCTTTCTTT. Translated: CSVEMVFNTEAFF.

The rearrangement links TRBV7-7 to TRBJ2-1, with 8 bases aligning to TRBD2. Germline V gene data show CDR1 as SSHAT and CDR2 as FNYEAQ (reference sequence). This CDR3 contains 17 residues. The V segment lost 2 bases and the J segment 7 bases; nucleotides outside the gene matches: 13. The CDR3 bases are TGTGCCAGCAGCTTATATACCCGCGGGACTAGGGAAAATGAGCAGTTCTTC. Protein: CASSLYTRGTRENEQFF.

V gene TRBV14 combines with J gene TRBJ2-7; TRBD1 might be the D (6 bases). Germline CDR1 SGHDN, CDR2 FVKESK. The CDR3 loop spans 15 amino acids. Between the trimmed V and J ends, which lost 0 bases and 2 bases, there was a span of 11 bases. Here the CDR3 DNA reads TGTGCCAGCAGCCAAGATTGGGGGCCCGCCTACGAGCAGTACTTC. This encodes CASSQDWGPAYEQYF.

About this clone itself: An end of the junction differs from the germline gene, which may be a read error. The chain's CDR3 is CTSSLEGGMKEQFF. Here the CDR3 DNA reads TGCACCAGCAGCTTGGAGGGGGGCATGAAGGAGCAGTTCTTC. V is TRBV5-1 and J is TRBJ2-1, with D possibly called TRBD1 or TRBD2 (6 bases each). The CDR3 consists of 14 residues. The germline gives CDR1 SGHRS, CDR2 YFSETQ. Full variable domain (outside the CDR3, taken from reference TRBV5-1 and TRBJ2-1): KAGVTQTPRYLIKTRGQQVTLSCSPISGHRSVSWYQQTPGQGLQFLFEYFSETQRNKGNFPGRFSGRQFSNSRSEMNVSTLELGDSALYLCTSSLEGGMKEQFFGPGTRLTVL.

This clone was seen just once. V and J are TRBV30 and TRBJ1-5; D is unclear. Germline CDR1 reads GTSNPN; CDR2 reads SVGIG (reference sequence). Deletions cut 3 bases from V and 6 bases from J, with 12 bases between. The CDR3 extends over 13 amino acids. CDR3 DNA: TGTGCCTGGAGCCCCGGGAGGCCTCAGCCCCAGCATTTT. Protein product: CAWSPGRPQPQHF.

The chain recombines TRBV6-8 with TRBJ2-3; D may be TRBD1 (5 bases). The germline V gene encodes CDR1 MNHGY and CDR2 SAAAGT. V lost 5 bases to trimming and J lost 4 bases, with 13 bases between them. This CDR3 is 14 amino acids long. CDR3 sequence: CASSQQEYPDTQYF. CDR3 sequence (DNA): TGTGCCAGCAGTCAACAGGAATACCCAGATACGCAGTATTTT.

Written as DNA, the CDR3 is TGTGCCAGCTCACCACGCCTCGTACTGGTACAGGAAACTAATGAAAAACTGTTTTTT. This gives the protein CASSPRLVLVQETNEKLFF. The chain carries TRBV18 and TRBJ1-4; a possible D gene is TRBD1 (5 bases). V was shortened by 1 base and J by 1 base, with 19 bases between the two germline ends. This CDR3 is 19 amino acids long. In germline, CDR1 is KGHSH, CDR2 LQKENI.

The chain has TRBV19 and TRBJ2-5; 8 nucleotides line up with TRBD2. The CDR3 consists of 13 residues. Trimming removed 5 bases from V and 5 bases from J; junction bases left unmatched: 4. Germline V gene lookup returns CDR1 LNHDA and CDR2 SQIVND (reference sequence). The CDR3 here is CASSQLADETQYF. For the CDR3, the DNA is TGTGCCAGTAGTCAACTAGCGGACGAGACCCAGTACTTC.

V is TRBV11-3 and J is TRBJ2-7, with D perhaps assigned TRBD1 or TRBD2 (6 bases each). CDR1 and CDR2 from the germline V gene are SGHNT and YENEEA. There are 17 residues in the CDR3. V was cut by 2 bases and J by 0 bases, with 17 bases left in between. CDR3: CASSLTLQGGSSYEQYF. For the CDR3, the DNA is TGTGCCAGCAGCTTAACCCTACAGGGAGGTAGCTCCTACGAGCAGTACTTC.